These T cell receptor beta chains were read from a single sample in a study of identical twins. In TCRdb, the 5' RACE reads were re-called with MiXCR into one record per CDR3 protein. The table records about 290,000 distinct CDR3 sequences, roughly 8.6% of them present only once. These data were likewise used in another study, on yellow fever vaccine responses in identical twins.

Source material: CD8+ T cells sorted from blood. All receptors derive from a woman aged 18-29 years in good health. Both conserved end residues are part of each CDR3. A D gene is named only where the DNA matches it firmly. The size field is filled for only some rows; it gives once, few, many or a size class.

-,TRBV20-1,many,TRBJ2-7,TGCAGTGCTAGAGATGAAGGGTCCGAGCAGTACTTC,CSARDEGSEQYF
-,TRBV6-5,many,TRBJ2-1,TGTGCCAGCAGTTTTACGTCCGCCCCCGCTAGCAGCCATGAGCAGTTCTTC,CASSFTSAPASSHEQFF
TRBD1,TRBV7-9,many,TRBJ2-3,TGTGCCAGCAGCTTCTGGACAGGGGGTAATACGCAGTATTTT,CASSFWTGGNTQYF
-,TRBV29-1,-,TRBJ2-2,TGCAGCGCGTCGGCGGCTGGGGGAGTCGAGGCCGGGGCGAACACCGGGGAGCTGTTTTTT,CSASAAGGVEAGANTGELFF
TRBD1,TRBV23-1,-,TRBJ1-5,TGCGCCAGCAGTCAAGGGTTTTTCGGACAGGGGATCCATCAGCCCCAGCATTTT,CASSQGFFGQGIHQPQHF
TRBD2,TRBV6-1,-,TRBJ2-2,TGTGCCAGCAGTCCGACTAGCGGGAGTTTAAAGGAGCTGTTTTTT,CASSPTSGSLKELFF
TRBD2,TRBV2,-,TRBJ2-1,TGTGCCAGCAGCTTGAAGAGGCTAGCGGGGTCCCCGGATAATGAGCAGTTCTTC,CASSLKRLAGSPDNEQFF
-,TRBV4-3,-,TRBJ2-3,TGCGCCAGCAGCCAAGATCAGGCTAGCAACCCTAGGGATACGCAGTATTTT,CASSQDQASNPRDTQYF
-,TRBV11-2,many,TRBJ1-5,TGTGCCAGCAGCTTAGTTTTCCTACCAGATTATAGCAATCAGCCCCAGCATTTT,CASSLVFLPDYSNQPQHF
-,TRBV18,-,TRBJ1-5,TGTGCCAGCTCACCATCACAGGGCCTCAATCAGCCCCAGCATTTT,CASSPSQGLNQPQHF
-,TRBV7-3,few,TRBJ2-3,TGTGCCAGCAGCTTAACGATGGACCGAGGAGATACGCAGTATTTT,CASSLTMDRGDTQYF
TRBD2,TRBV11-1,-,TRBJ2-3,TGTGCCAGCAGCTTACCGACCCTAGCGGGAGGGCCAGGAGATACGCAGTATTTT,CASSLPTLAGGPGDTQYF
-,TRBV6-1,few,TRBJ2-5,TGTGCCAGCAGTGACTGGGTAGGGGAGACCCAGTACTTC,CASSDWVGETQYF
-,TRBV27,few,TRBJ2-3,TGTGCCAGCAGTTTGTTAGGGGGGGATACGCAGTATTTT,CASSLLGGDTQYF
-,TRBV5-6,few,TRBJ2-3,TGTGCCAGCAGCTGGGATCGGGGGACTAGCACAGATACGCAGTATTTT,CASSWDRGTSTDTQYF
TRBD2,TRBV2,few,TRBJ2-7,TGTGCCAGCAGTGAAGCGAGTTGGGGGGGGAATAACTACGAGCAGTACTTC,CASSEASWGGNNYEQYF
TRBD2,TRBV5-1,many,TRBJ2-7,TGCGCCAGCGCGGGCGGGAGTGGCTACGAGCAGTACTTC,CASAGGSGYEQYF
-,TRBV6-2/TRBV6-3,-,TRBJ2-3,TGTGCCAGCAGTTTCGGGACCAGGGACACAGATACGCAGTATTTT,CASSFGTRDTDTQYF
-,TRBV28,-,TRBJ2-5,TGTGCCAGCACCCTGGGGTACCAAGAGACCCAGTACTTC,CASTLGYQETQYF
TRBD2,TRBV6-1,few,TRBJ2-7,TGTGCCACCTCCCTTTCAGCTAGCGGGTTCCCCTACGAGCAGTACTTC,CATSLSASGFPYEQYF
-,TRBV12-3/TRBV12-4,many,TRBJ2-2,TGTGCCAGCATTTCGAACACCGGGGAGCTGTTTTTT,CASISNTGELFF
-,TRBV29-1,-,TRBJ2-4,TGCAGCGTTGAAGGGAGGGGACAGAACGGCAAAAACATTCAGTACTTC,CSVEGRGQNGKNIQYF
TRBD1,TRBV20-1,many,TRBJ2-2,TGCAGTGCTAGAGTAGGGGGCAAGGATGCCGGGGAGCTGTTTTTT,CSARVGGKDAGELFF
-,TRBV7-9,few,TRBJ2-3,TGTGCCAGCAGCCCAAGGGAAGGGGCAGATACGCAGTATTTT,CASSPREGADTQYF
-,TRBV10-3,-,TRBJ2-1,TGTGCCATCAGTGATGGGGCCTGGGATGAGCAGTTCTTC,CAISDGAWDEQFF
-,TRBV6-1,-,TRBJ1-5,TGTGCCAGCAGTGAGCGGGGGAGGCAGCCCCAGCATTTT,CASSERGRQPQHF
-,TRBV5-6,few,TRBJ2-5,TGTGCCAGCAGCCCCGTCGGTGACCCAACAGAGACCCAGTACTTC,CASSPVGDPTETQYF